Listed here are 10 T cell receptor beta chains from one sample, sequenced in a study of regulatory T cells in long-lasting Graves disease. Arm-PCR of CDR3 regions and iRepertoire HTBI primers were used to build TCR beta libraries. TCRdb itself ran the multiplex PCR reads through MiXCR, one entry per CDR3 protein. The table records 360,000 or so distinct CDR3 sequences, over 15% of them present only once. Time point specified: newly diagnosed GD, antithyroid drugs for less than 3 months. Construction of the TCR library relied on RNA isolated from PBMCs. The data also belong to a second study, concerning T cells in Graves' hyperthyroidism and ophthalmopathy.

The material was peripheral blood mononuclear cells (PBMCs), obtained at new diagnosis, from a patient treated with antithyroid drugs. Receptor source: a middle-aged man with Graves disease.

This clonotype was seen a handful of times. V is TRBV20-1 and J is TRBJ2-5, with 7 nucleotides matching TRBD1. CDR3 length: 14 residues. From germline, CDR1 is DFQATT and CDR2 SNEGSKA (reference sequence). Losses at the gene ends were 3 bases for V and 0 bases for J; bases not matched to a gene: 4. The CDR3 sequence is CSARGTADQETQYF. The DNA of the CDR3 is TGCAGTGCTAGGGGGACAGCAGACCAAGAGACCCAGTACTTC.

The table lists this clonotype with many counts. The chain employs TRBV4-1 and TRBJ2-4; TRBD2 matches at 7 bases. V shed 1 base, J shed 13 bases, and the junction held 16 bases outside the gene matches. CDR1 MGHRA and CDR2 YSYEKL come from the germline V gene. CDR3 length: 16 amino acids. Here the CDR3 DNA reads TGCGCCAGCAGCCAAGCCCAGAGGGGACTAAACCTATTGCAGTACTTC. Its protein product is CASSQAQRGLNLLQYF.

The J gene is TRBJ2-2, the V gene TRBV10-3; D may be TRBD2 (5 bases). The CDR3 covers 14 residues. V was clipped by 10 bases and J by 1 base, with 13 bases between them. The germline CDR1 and CDR2 sequences are ENHRY and SYGVKD. The CDR3 DNA reads as TGTGCCAGCCGGACTTTAGGGAACACCGGGGAGCTGTTTTTT. Amino acids: CASRTLGNTGELFF.

This clonotype was counted at least ten times. The rearrangement joins TRBV11-2 to TRBJ2-2, with D uncertain. From germline, CDR1 is SGHAT and CDR2 FQNNGV. The CDR3 has 13 residues. Trimming took 1 base from V and 4 from J, leaving 4 bases between them. The CDR3 protein is CASSLGSTGELFF. CDR3 DNA sequence: TGTGCCAGCAGCTTAGGAAGCACCGGGGAGCTGTTTTTT.

This clonotype came up many times. The gene calls are TRBV6-2 or TRBV6-3 and TRBJ2-7; TRBD2 agrees at 8 bases. The germline V gene encodes CDR1 MNHEY and CDR2 SVGEGT. Losses at the gene ends were 2 bases for V and 4 bases for J; bases not matched to a gene: 10. This CDR3 comprises 16 residues. The CDR3, as DNA: TGTGCCAGCAGTTACGAGGCCGGGGGGGCCTGGTACGAGCAGTACTTC. Amino acids: CASSYEAGGAWYEQYF.

The table lists this clonotype with many counts. The chain couples TRBV11-2 to TRBJ2-2; tentative D call: TRBD1 (5 bases). Trimming removed 1 base at V and 6 bases at J, with 12 bases between. CDR3 size: 15 residues. Germline CDR1 is SGHAT and CDR2 is FQNNGV. The DNA of the CDR3 is TGTGCCAGCAGCTTAGTCACTAAAGGGGCCGGGGAGCTGTTTTTT. As protein: CASSLVTKGAGELFF.

Only a few counts were recorded for this clonotype. The chain recombines TRBV12-5 with TRBJ1-2; a possible D gene is TRBD1 (5 bases). CDR3 length: 13 residues. CDR1 is LGHNT, CDR2 FRNRAP, per germline. V was trimmed by 7 bases and J by 6 bases, leaving 15 bases between them. The CDR3 is CASAERQTHGYTF. CDR3 in DNA: TGTGCTAGTGCCGAGCGACAGACGCATGGCTACACCTTC.

J is TRBJ2-5 and V is TRBV7-2; D is perhaps TRBD2 (5 bases). V was cut by 0 bases and J by 5 bases, with 13 bases left in between. Germline V CDR1 and CDR2: SGHTA, FQGNSA. This CDR3 contains 15 residues. The CDR3 sequence is CASSLAGLFRETQYF. CDR3 sequence (DNA): TGTGCCAGCAGCTTAGCCGGACTCTTCAGGGAGACCCAGTACTTC.

The sample holds many counts of this clonotype. The CDR3 DNA reads TGTGCCACCAGTGATTTGATTGGGTGCGCTTTCTTT. Translated, it gives CATSDLIGCAFF. The chain couples TRBV24-1 to TRBJ1-1; the D is unclear. CDR1 is KGHDR and CDR2 is SFDVKD in the germline V gene. There are 12 residues in the CDR3. V dropped 0 bases and J dropped 11 bases, with 9 bases sitting between them.

Ten or more counts support this clonotype. The chain employs TRBV27 and TRBJ2-3, with unresolved D. CDR1 and CDR2 (germline): MNHEY, SMNVEV (reference sequence). Trimming took off 5 bases at V and 7 bases at J, with 13 bases between the two ends. The CDR3 covers 13 residues. The CDR3 coding sequence is TGTGCCAGCAGTCCCCTGGCGGCGTATACGCAGTATTTT. It specifies CASSPLAAYTQYF.